This T cell receptor beta chain was obtained from a study of shared clonotypes between healthy human individuals. About the research overall: CD4 naive cells filled three plates per donor, CD4 memory three, CD8 naive two and CD8 memory one.

The method was immunoSEQ multiplex PCR; TCRdb's version includes in-frame clones alone and lacks a portion of them. This sample yields about 1.1 million clones, of which around 78% are seen a single time; 0.5% to 0.6% belongs to the top ten. The CDR3 has 13 amino acids. The J segment lost 6 bases and the V segment lost 5 bases, leaving 6 bases of the junction unmatched. Germline V gives CDR1 SGHDT, CDR2 YYEEEE. This clone was counted once. The V call is TRBV5-6, the J call TRBJ2-7; 9 bases line up with TRBD1. The material sequenced was memory CD4+ T cells from PBMCs. Subset meaning: CD45RA-negative fraction. The receptor was isolated from a young man in good health. Some clones in this sample may be carry-over from other donors' samples. CDR3 amino acids: CASRLTGGGEQYF. CDR3 in DNA: TGTGCCAGCAGACTCACAGGGGGCGGCGAGCAGTACTTC.